This T cell receptor (beta chain) was identified during a study of shared clonotypes between healthy human individuals. The CDR3 consists of 12 residues. Between the trimmed V and J ends, which lost 5 bases and 2 bases, there was a span of 7 bases. Germline-derived CDR1 and CDR2 are MNHNS and SASEGT. Each sample came from a Caucasian adult donor living in Nashville, Tennessee. This clone has a handful of counts. Replicate PCRs were loaded with 250 to 300 ng DNA from unsorted PBMC, 29,000 or so T cell genomes. Profiling relied on immunoSEQ multiplex PCR, and the TCRdb table lists in-frame clones only, not all of them. The data show about 500,000 clones, 60% to 80% seen once.

The sequence derives from a woman aged 40 to 50 in good health. Some clones in this sample may be carry-over from other donors' samples. The rearrangement uses TRBV6-1 and TRBJ2-7, with D uncertain. What was sequenced was PBMCs. CDR3 coding DNA: TGTGCCAGCAGTCGCGGAACCTACGAGCAGTACTTC. This codes for CASSRGTYEQYF.